The 23 T cell receptor beta chains listed next were all sequenced from one sample in a study of T-cell reconstitution after alpha-beta-depleted transplantation in children. Unique molecular identifiers were built into the TCRbeta library. TCRdb itself ran the PCR reads through MiXCR, one entry per CDR3 protein. The data hold about 170,000 distinct CDR3 sequences, with 11% observed a single time. The input for sequencing was PBMCs, taken before TCRalphabeta/CD19-depleted stem cell transplant. These receptors were collected from a boy aged 2 to 10 with acute myeloid leukemia, due to receive a stem cell transplant.

This clonotype was observed a handful of times. J is TRBJ2-2 and V is TRBV5-1; D uncertain. The CDR3 totals 15 residues. The V and J ends lost 4 bases and 2 bases respectively, with 12 bases between them. Germline V gene sequence: CDR1 SGHRS, CDR2 YFSETQ. The CDR3 here is CASSVDGDNTGELFF. Written as DNA, the CDR3 is TGCGCCAGCAGCGTTGACGGAGATAACACCGGGGAGCTGTTTTTT.

In this sample, this clonotype turned up many times. The rearrangement uses TRBV7-6 and TRBJ2-3; D is unclear. The germline CDR1 and CDR2 sequences are SGHVS and FNYEAQ. Trimming shortened V by 1 base and J by 0 bases, and 23 bases separated the two germline ends. The CDR3 contains 20 residues. The CDR3 loop reads CASSLERAPVWRTSTDTQYF. The CDR3, as DNA: TGTGCCAGCAGCTTAGAGCGAGCCCCCGTTTGGAGAACTAGCACAGATACGCAGTATTTT.

This clonotype has at least ten counts. This chain links TRBV6-2 or TRBV6-3 with TRBJ2-3; D is possibly TRBD1 or TRBD2 (6 bases each). The V end lost 5 bases, the J end lost 2 bases, and 17 bases lay between the germline ends. Germline assignment: CDR1 MNHEY and CDR2 SVGEGT. The CDR3 extends over 16 amino acids. CDR3 amino acids: CASSPFGGQNTDTQYF. The CDR3 nucleotides read TGTGCCAGCAGTCCTTTCGGGGGCCAAAACACAGATACGCAGTATTTT.

In its sample, this clonotype was seen many times. The chain joins TRBV5-1 to TRBJ2-1; the D call may be TRBD1 or TRBD2 (6 bases each). Per the germline V gene, CDR1 is SGHRS and CDR2 is YFSETQ. The length of the CDR3 is 16 residues. Between the trimmed V and J ends, which lost 4 bases and 10 bases, there was a span of 24 bases. The CDR3 loop is CASSPRIGGPVGEQFF. The CDR3, as DNA: TGCGCCAGCAGCCCCCGAATCGGGGGCCCGGTGGGGGAGCAGTTCTTC.

Many counts were recorded for this clonotype. The rearrangement joins TRBV12-3 or TRBV12-4 to TRBJ1-1; D gene uncertain. V was clipped by 7 bases and J by 1 base, with 10 bases between them. This CDR3 region has 13 residues. The CDR3 region has the DNA TGTGCCAGCATCCTGGTCCCGAACACTGAAGCTTTCTTT. Encoded protein: CASILVPNTEAFF.

This clonotype showed up many times. V gene TRBV18 combines with J gene TRBJ2-2; TRBD2 matches 7 bases. Germline loops: CDR1 KGHSH, CDR2 LQKENI. The CDR3 totals 15 residues. V dropped 2 bases and J dropped 0; count of bases not matched to a gene: 0. The chain's CDR3 is CASSPGLANTGELFF. Written as DNA, the CDR3 is TGTGCCAGCTCACCAGGACTAGCGAACACCGGGGAGCTGTTTTTT.

The chain is built from TRBV19 and TRBJ2-7; weak D call: TRBD2 (5 bases). This CDR3 is 12 amino acids long. The ends were cut back, 5 bases at V and 4 bases at J, with 9 bases in the middle. Germline CDR1 is LNHDA and CDR2 is SQIVND (reference sequence). Here the CDR3 reads CASSGGIYEQYF. CDR3 nucleotide sequence: TGTGCCAGTAGTGGAGGAATTTACGAGCAGTACTTC.

The table lists this clonotype with many counts. CDR3 in amino acids: CASSTHPGQGAYEQYF. CDR3 coding DNA: TGTGCCAGCAGCACCCACCCGGGACAGGGGGCATACGAGCAGTACTTC. The chain links TRBV7-2 to TRBJ2-7, with 12 bases identical to TRBD1. CDR1 is SGHTA, CDR2 FQGNSA, per germline. After removal of 5 bases from V and 4 bases from J, the junction contained 9 bases not matched to a gene. CDR3 size: 16 residues.

This clonotype was observed at least ten times. The rearrangement uses TRBV2 and TRBJ2-5, with TRBD2 as a possible D gene (6 bases). CDR3 length: 13 amino acids. V lost 8 bases to trimming and J lost 5 bases, with 15 bases between them. Germline lookup yields CDR1 SNHLY and CDR2 FYNNEI. CDR3 coding DNA: TGTGCCAGCCGTCGTCGGGGGAGGGAGACCCAGTACTTC. This sequence encodes CASRRRGRETQYF.

This clonotype was counted at least ten times. The gene calls are TRBV5-1 and TRBJ2-5; 12 nucleotides line up with TRBD1. Germline V lookup: CDR1 SGHRS, CDR2 YFSETQ. V shed 3 bases, J shed 5 bases, and the junction held 5 bases outside the gene matches. The CDR3 sequence is 15 residues long. Here the CDR3 DNA reads TGCGCCAGCAGCTCCGGGACAGGGGGCTGGGAGACCCAGTACTTC. It translates to CASSSGTGGWETQYF. The full variable domain, with the rest looked up from reference TRBV5-1 and TRBJ2-5, is KAGVTQTPRYLIKTRGQQVTLSCSPISGHRSVSWYQQTPGQGLQFLFEYFSETQRNKGNFPGRFSGRQFSNSRSEMNVSTLELGDSALYLCASSSGTGGWETQYFGPGTRLLVL.

In its sample, this clonotype was seen many times. J is TRBJ2-1 and V is TRBV6-2 or TRBV6-3; 10 nucleotides align to TRBD2. V trimming: 0 bases; J trimming: 7 bases; junction bases outside the gene matches: 6. The CDR3 is made up of 16 amino acids. Germline loops: CDR1 MNHEY, CDR2 SVGEGT. The CDR3 region is CASSYSPSGGGNEQFF. In DNA, the CDR3 is TGTGCCAGCAGTTACTCCCCTAGCGGGGGAGGGAATGAGCAGTTCTTC.

In this sample, this clonotype turned up many times. The rearrangement joins TRBV5-1 to TRBJ2-3; D unclear. The germline V gene encodes CDR1 SGHRS and CDR2 YFSETQ. V was clipped by 4 bases and J by 3 bases, with 18 bases between them. The CDR3 spans 16 residues. CDR3 residues: CASSPPTGIGTDTQYF. For the CDR3, the DNA is TGCGCCAGCAGCCCCCCGACCGGCATAGGGACAGATACGCAGTATTTT.

The sample holds a few counts of this clonotype. The chain couples TRBV20-1 to TRBJ1-1; 9 bases agree with TRBD1. The junction had 15 bases not matched to a gene; V was cut back by 5 bases and J by 5 bases. Germline values: CDR1 DFQATT, CDR2 SNEGSKA (reference sequence). The CDR3 is 16 residues long. The CDR3 loop is CSAGPLVQGAKTEAFF. CDR3 nucleotide sequence: TGCAGTGCTGGTCCCCTTGTACAGGGGGCAAAAACTGAAGCTTTCTTT.

This clonotype was observed at least ten times. This chain links TRBV2 with TRBJ1-3; the D is unclear. V lost 6 bases and J 5 bases, leaving 8 bases between the germline ends. The CDR3 has 12 amino acids. Germline loops: CDR1 SNHLY, CDR2 FYNNEI. CDR3 sequence reads: CASRDRRNTIYF. In nucleotides, the CDR3 is TGTGCCAGCAGGGACCGTCGAAACACCATATATTTT.

This clonotype was counted many times. The chain has TRBV7-2 and TRBJ2-3; D uncertain. The CDR3 contains 13 residues. The germline V gene encodes CDR1 SGHTA and CDR2 FQGNSA. Trimming took off 4 bases at V and 5 bases at J, with 10 bases between the two ends. The CDR3 spells CASSSVPVDTQYF. The CDR3 DNA reads as TGTGCCAGCAGCTCCGTCCCGGTAGATACGCAGTATTTT.

This clonotype was counted a few times. The CDR3 spells CASSSYGLAGYEQYF. In nucleotides, the CDR3 is TGTGCCAGCAGTTCCTACGGACTAGCCGGTTACGAGCAGTACTTC. The chain is built from TRBV6-5 and TRBJ2-7; 8 bases line up with TRBD2. The J segment lost 4 bases and the V segment lost 4 bases, leaving 9 bases of the junction unmatched. CDR1 and CDR2 from the germline V gene are MNHEY and SVGAGI. The CDR3 length is 15 residues.

The sample holds many counts of this clonotype. The rearrangement links TRBV20-1 to TRBJ2-7, with D possibly TRBD1 on 6 matching bases. The germline V gene encodes CDR1 DFQATT and CDR2 SNEGSKA (reference sequence). Trimming cost V 1 base and J 4 bases, with 11 bases left between them. This CDR3 spans 13 amino acids. CDR3 region: CSARGTDNYEQYF. The CDR3 DNA sequence: TGCAGTGCTAGAGGGACAGACAATTACGAGCAGTACTTC.

This clonotype was picked up many times. The chain uses TRBV20-1 and TRBJ2-4, with D tentatively TRBD1 or TRBD2 (7 bases each). Germline V gene lookup returns CDR1 DFQATT and CDR2 SNEGSKA (reference sequence). The CDR3 totals 15 residues. Trimming took off 5 bases at V and 3 bases at J, with 17 bases between the two ends. CDR3 in amino acids: CSALQGGGGKNIQYF. In DNA, the CDR3 is TGCAGTGCTCTACAAGGGGGCGGGGGCAAAAACATTCAGTACTTC.

This clonotype has a count of ten or more. This rearrangement joins TRBV5-1 to TRBJ2-1; D possibly corresponds to TRBD1 (6 bases). V was cut by 0 bases and J by 3 bases, with 10 bases left in between. The CDR3 totals 15 residues. Germline V CDR1 and CDR2: SGHRS, YFSETQ. The CDR3 DNA is TGCGCCAGCAGCTTGGGTGGGGGCTTCTACAATGAGCAGTTCTTC. As protein: CASSLGGGFYNEQFF. Filled out from reference TRBV5-1 and TRBJ2-1, the complete variable domain reads KAGVTQTPRYLIKTRGQQVTLSCSPISGHRSVSWYQQTPGQGLQFLFEYFSETQRNKGNFPGRFSGRQFSNSRSEMNVSTLELGDSALYLCASSLGGGFYNEQFFGPGTRLTVL.

Many counts were recorded for this clonotype. The chain joins TRBV28 to TRBJ2-3, with no clear D. V lost 6 bases, J lost 10 bases, and 14 bases lay in between. This CDR3 is built from 12 residues. Germline-derived CDR1 and CDR2 are MDHEN and SYDVKM. The CDR3 spells CASSRTSAPQYF. The CDR3 DNA follows: TGTGCCAGCAGCCGGACCTCGGCGCCGCAGTATTTT.

The chain couples TRBV20-1 to TRBJ2-3; 15 bases fit TRBD2. The V segment lost 1 base and the J segment 6 bases; nucleotides outside the gene matches: 8. The CDR3 consists of 17 residues. Germline lookup yields CDR1 DFQATT and CDR2 SNEGSKA (reference sequence). The DNA for the CDR3 is TGCAGTGCTAGAGGGATTGGGACTAGCGGGAGGACGGATACGCAGTATTTT. This gives the protein CSARGIGTSGRTDTQYF.

In the case of this clonotype: This sequence may be a read error, since a much larger clone differs from it by one base. V is TRBV20-1 and J is TRBJ2-3, with D maybe TRBD2 (6 bases). The germline CDR1 and CDR2 sequences are DFQATT and SNEGSKA (reference sequence). CDR3 length: 12 residues. The germline V and J ends were trimmed by 7 bases and 5 bases, with 13 bases remaining between them. The CDR3 here is CSEGISGDTQYF. The CDR3 coding sequence is TGCAGTGAAGGGATTAGCGGAGATACGCAGTATTTT.

There are many counts of this clonotype. V usage is TRBV5-6 and J usage is TRBJ2-1; the D is unclear. The germline V gene encodes CDR1 SGHDT and CDR2 YYEEEE. Deletions cut 4 bases from V and 0 bases from J, with 11 bases between. The CDR3 contains 15 residues. In nucleotides, the CDR3 is TGTGCCAGCAGCCGTAGATTTAGCTCCTACAATGAGCAGTTCTTC. It specifies CASSRRFSSYNEQFF.